Below, 3 T cell receptor beta chains from the same sample are listed, as sequenced in a study of cytomegalovirus exposure and HLA in healthy donors. The PCR used 60 Vbeta and 13 Jbeta primers. Profiled with immunoSEQ multiplex PCR; TCRdb holds only in-frame clones, not every one. Among about 160,000 clones listed, roughly four fifths were seen once. The sequenced sample consisted of PBMCs. These receptors came from a man aged 55 to 69 in good health and CMV-seronegative.

The rearrangement uses TRBV28 and TRBJ1-6; 10 bases match TRBD1. The CDR3 is 14 amino acids. Germline CDR1 is MDHEN and CDR2 is SYDVKM. The trim removed 7 bases at V and 9 bases at J, leaving 6 bases unmatched. The chain's CDR3 is CASILGQGISPLHF. The DNA for the CDR3 is TGTGCCAGCATTCTGGGACAGGGGATTTCACCCCTCCACTTT. The full variable domain, in which reference TRBV28 and TRBJ1-6 provide the parts outside the CDR3, is DVKVTQSSRYLVKRTGEKVFLECVQDMDHENMFWYRQDPGLGLRLIYFSYDVKMKEKGDIPEGYSVSREKKERFSLILESASTNQTSMYLCASILGQGISPLHFGNGTRLTVT.

Regarding this clone: Other DNA sequences within the sample encode an identical CDR3. The CDR3 DNA sequence: TGTGCCAGCAGTAACCCGGGGGGGCCCCAGGCACAGTACTTC. Translating gives CASSNPGGPQAQYF. The chain couples TRBV28 to TRBJ2-7, with TRBD2 matching over 8 bases. Germline V gene sequence: CDR1 MDHEN, CDR2 SYDVKM. The CDR3 spans 14 residues. Trimming took 5 bases from V and 10 from J; bases not matched to a gene: 13.

The J gene is TRBJ2-1, the V gene TRBV7-6; weak D call: TRBD2 (6 bases). CDR1 and CDR2 (germline): SGHVS, FNYEAQ. Trimming took 4 bases from V and 6 from J, leaving 19 bases between them. The CDR3 is made up of 16 amino acids. CDR3 bases: TGTGCCAGCAGCTCCACGGGGGACTCAACGGTCAATGAGCAGTTCTTC. Its protein product is CASSSTGDSTVNEQFF.